The 9 T cell receptor beta chains below all came from one sample that was sequenced in a study of blood T cell repertoires in COVID-19. Using immunoSEQ multiplex PCR, the repertoire was profiled, and TCRdb retains in-frame clones only, with some absent. The sample carries approximately 260,000 clones, 86% recorded once. Input material: peripheral blood. These receptors were obtained from a man between 18 and 29 years old with active or convalescent COVID-19.

The V gene is TRBV24-1, the J gene TRBJ2-2, with 7 bases matching TRBD2. This CDR3 has 13 residues. Germline CDR1 KGHDR, CDR2 SFDVKD. Germline trimming cut 9 bases from V and 7 bases from J; bases unmatched to any gene: 7. CDR3 region: CATGRVDVGELFF. The CDR3 DNA follows: TGTGCCACCGGGAGGGTGGACGTCGGGGAGCTGTTTTTT.

The gene calls are TRBV27 and TRBJ1-1, with D maybe TRBD1 (6 bases). Between the trimmed V and J ends, which lost 3 bases and 0 bases, there was a span of 11 bases. Germline V CDR1 and CDR2: MNHEY, SMNVEV (reference sequence). The CDR3 covers 15 residues. CDR3 protein: CASSFRGYMNTEAFF. The DNA for the CDR3 is TGTGCCAGCAGTTTCAGGGGATACATGAACACTGAAGCTTTCTTT.

This clone was seen just once. The chain is built from TRBV5-1 and TRBJ2-1, with 15 bases identical to TRBD2. Losses at the gene ends were 4 bases for V and 9 bases for J; bases not matched to a gene: 5. Germline V lookup: CDR1 SGHRS, CDR2 YFSETQ. This CDR3 region has 15 residues. CDR3 amino acids: CASSTGLAGGSEQFF. DNA for the CDR3: TGCGCCAGCAGCACGGGACTAGCGGGAGGAAGTGAGCAGTTCTTC.

V usage is TRBV3-1 (or the pseudogene TRBV3-2) and J usage is TRBJ1-5; TRBD1 might be the D (5 bases). V was clipped by 4 bases and J by 1 base, with 14 bases between them. CDR3 length: 16 amino acids. The germline V gene encodes CDR1 LGHDT and CDR2 YNNKEL (reference sequence). The chain's CDR3 is CASSPSGGRSNQPQHF. The CDR3 DNA is TGTGCCAGCAGCCCTTCCGGGGGTCGAAGCAATCAGCCCCAGCATTTT.

The V gene is TRBV12-5, the J gene TRBJ1-5, with D possibly TRBD1 on 6 matching bases. The CDR3 loop spans 13 amino acids. Trimming stripped 7 bases from V and 5 bases from J, with 12 bases between. The V gene's germline CDR1 is LGHNT and CDR2 FRNRAP. CDR3 sequence reads: CASVLAGDQPQHF. CDR3 DNA sequence: TGTGCTAGTGTACTGGCAGGGGATCAGCCCCAGCATTTT.

V and J are TRBV6-4 and TRBJ2-2; 8 nucleotides agree with TRBD2. The junction had 3 bases not matched to a gene; V was cut back by 3 bases and J by 3 bases. Germline CDR1 reads MRHNA; CDR2 reads SNTAGT. The CDR3 spans 15 residues. The CDR3: CASSEAGGHTGELFF. The CDR3 bases are TGTGCCAGCAGTGAGGCGGGGGGACACACCGGGGAGCTGTTTTTT.

In this sample, this clone turned up a few times. This chain connects TRBV6-1 to TRBJ2-5; the match to TRBD1 covers 9 bases. The germline V gene encodes CDR1 MNHNS and CDR2 SASEGT. The CDR3 has 16 amino acids. J was trimmed by 5 bases and V by 0 bases; bases with no gene match: 7. In DNA, the CDR3 is TGTGCCAGCAGTGAAGCTTCCGGGACAGGGAGGGAGACCCAGTACTTC. This encodes CASSEASGTGRETQYF.

The gene calls are TRBV2 and TRBJ2-4; TRBD1 aligns across 9 bases. The V and J ends lost 5 bases and 7 bases, in that order; junction bases with no gene match: 9. This CDR3 is built from 15 residues. CDR1 and CDR2 from the germline V gene are SNHLY and FYNNEI. This CDR3 is CASSYGQGTMNIQYF. In nucleotides, the CDR3 is TGTGCCAGCAGTTACGGACAGGGGACTATGAACATTCAGTACTTC. The entire variable domain, with the rest obtained from reference TRBV2 and TRBJ2-4, is as follows: EPEVTQTPSHQVTQMGQEVILRCVPISNHLYFYWYRQILGQKVEFLVSFYNNEISEKSEIFDDQFSVERPDGSNFTLKIRSTKLEDSAMYFCASSYGQGTMNIQYFGAGTRLSVL.

The chain joins TRBV25-1 to TRBJ2-2, with D maybe TRBD1 (6 bases). The CDR3 is 15 residues long. V gave up 2 bases and J gave up 2 bases, with 9 bases separating them. The germline V gene encodes CDR1 MGHDK and CDR2 SYGVNS. The CDR3: CASSEGRGNTGELFF. The CDR3 DNA reads as TGTGCCAGCAGTGAAGGCAGGGGAAACACCGGGGAGCTGTTTTTT.